The clone carrying this TCR beta chain appeared once. This CDR3 is also generated by other DNA sequences in the sample. This specimen belongs to a study of OX40 agonist ivuxolimab in advanced cancers. Overall study: At under 85% male, the cohort had a mean age of about 60 years, ranging from 23 to 79.

This CDR3 has 11 amino acids. Germline CDR1 and CDR2: MNHEY and SMNVEV (reference sequence). Sequencing used immunoSEQ multiplex PCR; TCRdb keeps in-frame clones, though not all of them. The sample has about 79,000 clones, around nine tenths seen once. V is TRBV27 and J is TRBJ2-5; TRBD1 is a possible D gene (5 bases). The last part of the DNA fits TRBJ2-7 better; the J call may be wrong. This receptor was obtained from an adult with an advanced solid tumor such as melanoma, head and neck, liver or kidney cancer. The material sequenced was CD4+ or CD8+ T cells sorted from blood, taken in a trial of the OX40 agonist ivuxolimab. The chain's CDR3 is CASSQGYEQYF. DNA for the CDR3: TGTGCCAGCAGTCAGGGTTACGAGCAGTACTTC.